Below, one T cell receptor beta chain is given with its context. The antigen is undetermined. The sample comes from a study of human T cells and chemical hapten exposure. Study information: Sensitization was performed using 2% DPC on a 2 cm by 2 cm upper inner arm skin site.

Time point indicated: pre-sensitization, week 0. The treatment denotes: therapeutic diphenylcyclopropenone sensitization with weekly scalp DPC. General study points: As the donors had alopecia, their immune response may differ from healthy people's. With regard to DPC sensitization, TCRs above 1 in 1000 frequency did not change.

In the study's own analysis: Sample TCR totals centred on a median of around 96,000, ranging roughly 23,224 to 700,000. TCRdb fed the RACE reads into MiXCR, producing one record per CDR3 protein. None of the V and J calls come from the authors' own analysis; TCRdb made them. This sample yields about 350,000 distinct CDR3 sequences, of which 5.5% are seen a single time; about 8.2% belongs to the top ten. The CDR3 runs to 15 residues. The germline V and J ends were trimmed by 7 bases and 0 bases, with 14 bases remaining between them. Germline values: CDR1 ENHRY, CDR2 SYGVKD. The sequence derives from a woman between 18 and 29 years old with alopecia areata. Some clones in this sample may be carry-over from other donors' samples. J is TRBJ2-3 and V is TRBV10-3, with D unresolved. Sequenced here: whole blood, sampled in connection with sensitization to the hapten diphenylcyclopropenone (DPC). The CDR3 region has the DNA TGTGCCATCAAAATGGGCTACAGAAGCACAGATACGCAGTATTTT. Residues: CAIKMGYRSTDTQYF.